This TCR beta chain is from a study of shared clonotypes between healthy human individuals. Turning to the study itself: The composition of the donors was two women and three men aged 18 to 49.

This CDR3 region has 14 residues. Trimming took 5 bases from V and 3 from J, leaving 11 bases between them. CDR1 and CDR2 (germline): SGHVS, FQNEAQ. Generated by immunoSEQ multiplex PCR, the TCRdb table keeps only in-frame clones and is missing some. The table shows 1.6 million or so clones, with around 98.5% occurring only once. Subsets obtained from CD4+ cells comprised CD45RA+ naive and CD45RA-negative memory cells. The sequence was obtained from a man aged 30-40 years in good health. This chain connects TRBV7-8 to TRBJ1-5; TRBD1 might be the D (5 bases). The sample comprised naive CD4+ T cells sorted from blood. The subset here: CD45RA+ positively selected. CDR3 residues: CASSQGTSNQPQHF. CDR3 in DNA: TGTGCCAGCAGCCAAGGGACTTCCAATCAGCCCCAGCATTTT.